This T cell receptor beta chain is drawn from a study of cytomegalovirus exposure and HLA in healthy donors. This CDR3 has 16 amino acids. With V trimmed by 2 bases and J by 5 bases, 5 bases remained unmatched. CDR1 MNHNS and CDR2 SASEGT come from the germline V gene. PCR employed 60 Vbeta and 13 Jbeta primers. TCRdb's copy holds only in-frame clones and misses some; the assay was immunoSEQ multiplex PCR. Among roughly 110,000 clones, approximately 74% were seen once, and the ten largest hold roughly 15%. This clonotype was sampled from a woman aged 40 to 50 in good health and CMV-seropositive. This sequence joins TRBV6-1 and TRBJ2-2, with TRBD2 identical over 10 bases. The sample comprised PBMCs. The CDR3 coding sequence is TGTGCCAGCAGTGAAATGGCTAGCGGGGGAACCGGGGAGCTGTTTTTT. Amino acids: CASSEMASGGTGELFF.